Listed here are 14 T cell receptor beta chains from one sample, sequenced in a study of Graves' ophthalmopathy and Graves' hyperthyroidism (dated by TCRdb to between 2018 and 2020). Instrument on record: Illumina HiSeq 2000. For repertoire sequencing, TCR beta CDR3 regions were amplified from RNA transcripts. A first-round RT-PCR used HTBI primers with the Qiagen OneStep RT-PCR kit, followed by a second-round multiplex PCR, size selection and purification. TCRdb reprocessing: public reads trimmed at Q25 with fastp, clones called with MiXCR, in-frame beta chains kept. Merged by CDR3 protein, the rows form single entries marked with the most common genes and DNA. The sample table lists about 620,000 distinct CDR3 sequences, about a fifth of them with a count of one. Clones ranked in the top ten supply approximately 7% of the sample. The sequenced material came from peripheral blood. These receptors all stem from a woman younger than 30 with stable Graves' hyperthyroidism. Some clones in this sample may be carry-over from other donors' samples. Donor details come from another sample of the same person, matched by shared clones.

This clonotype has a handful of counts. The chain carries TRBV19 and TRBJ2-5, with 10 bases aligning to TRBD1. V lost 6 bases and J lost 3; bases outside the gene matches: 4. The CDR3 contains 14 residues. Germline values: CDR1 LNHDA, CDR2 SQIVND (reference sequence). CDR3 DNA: TGTGCCAGTAGGAGCGGACAGGGGGAAGAGACCCAGTACTTC. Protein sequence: CASRSGQGEETQYF. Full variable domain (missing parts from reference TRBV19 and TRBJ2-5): DGGITQSPKYLFRKEGQNVTLSCEQNLNHDAMYWYRQDPGQGLRLIYYSQIVNDFQKGDIAEGYSVSREKKESFPLTVTSAQKNPTAFYLCASRSGQGEETQYFGPGTRLLVL.

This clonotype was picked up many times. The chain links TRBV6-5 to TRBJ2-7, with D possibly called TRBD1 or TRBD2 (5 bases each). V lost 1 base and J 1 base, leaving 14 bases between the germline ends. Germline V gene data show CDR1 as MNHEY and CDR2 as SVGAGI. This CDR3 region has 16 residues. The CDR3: CASSYFPGRTSYEQYF. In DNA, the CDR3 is TGTGCCAGCAGTTACTTTCCGGGGCGAACTTCCTACGAGCAGTACTTC.

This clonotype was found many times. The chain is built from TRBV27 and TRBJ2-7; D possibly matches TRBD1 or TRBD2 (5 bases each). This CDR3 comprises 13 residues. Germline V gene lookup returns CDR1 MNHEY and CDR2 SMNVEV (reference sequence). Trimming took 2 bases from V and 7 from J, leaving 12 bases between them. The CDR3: CASSLTGPGEQYF. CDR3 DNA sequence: TGTGCCAGCAGTTTAACGGGGCCGGGTGAGCAGTACTTC.

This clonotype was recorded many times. CDR3 nucleotides: TGCAGCGTTGTGGCCCCTCCAGCAGACGAGCAGTACTTC. Its translation: CSVVAPPADEQYF. The chain joins TRBV29-1 to TRBJ2-7; D call uncertain. Germline-derived CDR1 and CDR2 are SQVTM and ANQGSEA. This CDR3 is 13 amino acids long. V was trimmed by 4 bases and J by 5 bases, leaving 15 bases between them.

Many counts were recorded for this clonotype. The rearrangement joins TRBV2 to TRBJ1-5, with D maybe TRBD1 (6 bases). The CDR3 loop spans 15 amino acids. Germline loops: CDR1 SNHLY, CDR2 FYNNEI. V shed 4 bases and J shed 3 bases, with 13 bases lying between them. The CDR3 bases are TGTGCCAGCAGTGCTAGGACAGTTGACAATCAGCCCCAGCATTTT. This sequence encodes CASSARTVDNQPQHF.

Here the CDR3 reads CASSQGSGGAFRETQYF. CDR3 coding DNA: TGTGCCAGCAGCCAAGGGTCAGGGGGGGCCTTCAGGGAGACCCAGTACTTC. The chain joins TRBV3-1 to TRBJ2-5; possibly TRBD1 or TRBD2 for D (7 bases each). V lost 1 base to trimming and J lost 5 bases, with 20 bases between them. Germline V gene data show CDR1 as LGHDT and CDR2 as YNNKEL (reference sequence). The CDR3 totals 17 residues.

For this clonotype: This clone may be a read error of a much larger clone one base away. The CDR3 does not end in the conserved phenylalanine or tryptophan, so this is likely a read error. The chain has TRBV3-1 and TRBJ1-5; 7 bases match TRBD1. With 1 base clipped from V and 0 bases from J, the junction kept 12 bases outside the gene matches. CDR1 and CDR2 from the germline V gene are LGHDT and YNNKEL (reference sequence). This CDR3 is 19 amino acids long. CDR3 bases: TGTGCCAGCAGCCAAGGGGGCCGGGACAGCCTATATAGCAATCAGCCCCAGCATTTG. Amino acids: CASSQGGRDSLYSNQPQHL.

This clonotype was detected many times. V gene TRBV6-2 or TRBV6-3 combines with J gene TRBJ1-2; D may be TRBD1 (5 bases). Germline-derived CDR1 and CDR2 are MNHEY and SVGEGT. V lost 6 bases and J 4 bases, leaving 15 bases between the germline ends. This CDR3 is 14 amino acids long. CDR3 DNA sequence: TGTGCCAGCAGCCTACAGGCGGCCAGCTATGGCTACACCTTC. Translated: CASSLQAASYGYTF.

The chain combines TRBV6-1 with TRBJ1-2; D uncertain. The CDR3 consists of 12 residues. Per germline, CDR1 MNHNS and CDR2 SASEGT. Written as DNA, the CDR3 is TGTGCTCTTATGGACTCTGTTTTTGGCTACACCTTC. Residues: CALMDSVFGYTF.

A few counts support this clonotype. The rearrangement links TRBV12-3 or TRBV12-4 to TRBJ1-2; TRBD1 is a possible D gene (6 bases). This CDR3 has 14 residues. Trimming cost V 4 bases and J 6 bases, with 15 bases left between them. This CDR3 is CASSSWGQGNGYTF. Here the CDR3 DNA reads TGTGCCAGCAGTTCCTGGGGCCAGGGGAATGGCTACACCTTC.

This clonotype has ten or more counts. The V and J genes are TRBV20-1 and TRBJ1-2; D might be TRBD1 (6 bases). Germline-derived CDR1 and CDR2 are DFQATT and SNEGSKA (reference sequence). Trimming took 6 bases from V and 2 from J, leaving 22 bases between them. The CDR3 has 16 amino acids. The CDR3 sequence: CSAALEAGAPNYGYTF. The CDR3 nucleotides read TGCAGTGCCGCCCTTGAGGCAGGGGCCCCGAACTATGGCTACACCTTC.

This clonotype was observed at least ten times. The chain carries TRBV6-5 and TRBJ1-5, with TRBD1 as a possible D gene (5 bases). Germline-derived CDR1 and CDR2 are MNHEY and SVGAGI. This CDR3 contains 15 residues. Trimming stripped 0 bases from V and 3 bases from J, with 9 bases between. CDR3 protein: CASSYSKGLNQPQHF. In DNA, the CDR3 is TGTGCCAGCAGTTACTCAAAGGGGCTCAATCAGCCCCAGCATTTT.

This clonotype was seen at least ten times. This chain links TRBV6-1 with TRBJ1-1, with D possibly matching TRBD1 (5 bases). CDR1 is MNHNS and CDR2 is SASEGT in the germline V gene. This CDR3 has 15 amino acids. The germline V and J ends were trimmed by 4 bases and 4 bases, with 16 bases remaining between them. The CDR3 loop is CASSATVGVATEAFF. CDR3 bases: TGTGCCAGCAGTGCAACGGTAGGGGTGGCCACTGAAGCTTTCTTT.

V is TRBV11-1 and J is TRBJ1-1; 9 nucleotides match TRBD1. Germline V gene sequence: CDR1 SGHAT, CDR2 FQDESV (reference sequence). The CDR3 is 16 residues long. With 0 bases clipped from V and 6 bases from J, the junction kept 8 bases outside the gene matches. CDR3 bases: TGTGCCAGCAGCTTAGCGTCGGGACAGGGTCGCGCTGAAGCTTTCTTT. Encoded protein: CASSLASGQGRAEAFF.